This paragraph reports one T cell receptor (beta chain). The record originates from a study of blood T cell repertoires in COVID-19. In the study overall: PBMCs, B-cell-depleted T cells, or T cells were the source of the cDNA or gDNA that made up the material.

The V segment lost 0 bases and the J segment 4 bases; nucleotides outside the gene matches: 3. The germline gives CDR1 SGHAT, CDR2 FQNNGV. This CDR3 comprises 15 residues. Only in-frame clones appear in the TCRdb table, and some are missing; sequencing was by immunoSEQ multiplex PCR. There are roughly 180,000 clones in the sample; approximately 89% occur only once, and 6.5% to 9% lies in the top ten. Sequences were obtained from peripheral blood. The clonotype was recovered from a woman between 55 and 75 years old with acute or convalescent COVID-19. This chain connects TRBV11-2 to TRBJ2-3; 8 bases fit TRBD1. The CDR3 DNA is TGTGCCAGCAGCTTAGAACAGGGGGGAGCAGATACGCAGTATTTT. It codes for CASSLEQGGADTQYF. The full variable domain, completed using reference TRBV11-2 and TRBJ2-3, is EAGVAQSPRYKIIEKRQSVAFWCNPISGHATLYWYQQILGQGPKLLIQFQNNGVVDDSQLPKDRFSAERLKGVDSTLKIQPAKLEDSAVYLCASSLEQGGADTQYFGPGTRLTVL.